Given below is one T cell receptor (beta chain) in context. This record belongs to a study of blood T cell repertoires in COVID-19. Study in general: COVID-19 samples from acute and convalescent phases originated in the United States, Italy and Spain. T cells, B-cell-depleted T cells, or PBMCs provided the cDNA or gDNA that served as material.

Authors' methods: Reference gene primer amplification in the assay estimated nucleated cell counts. Clones were read by immunoSEQ multiplex PCR, and TCRdb kept only the in-frame ones, dropping some. V and J calls and clone size are those listed in that table; D and trimming were worked out from the DNA. The data hold about 10,000 clones, with 80% to 90% observed a single time. Per the germline V gene, CDR1 is SGHKS and CDR2 is YYEKEE (reference sequence). With 4 bases removed from V and 5 bases from J, the gap between germline ends came to 18 bases. CDR3 size: 15 residues. This chain joins TRBV5-5 and TRBJ1-2; D is perhaps TRBD1 (6 bases). The receptor comes from a human donor in a cohort sampled during active COVID-19. The sample taken for sequencing was peripheral blood. The CDR3 coding sequence is TGTGCCAGCAGCCCCGGCGAGGACAGATCATATGGCTACACCTTC. Amino acid sequence: CASSPGEDRSYGYTF.